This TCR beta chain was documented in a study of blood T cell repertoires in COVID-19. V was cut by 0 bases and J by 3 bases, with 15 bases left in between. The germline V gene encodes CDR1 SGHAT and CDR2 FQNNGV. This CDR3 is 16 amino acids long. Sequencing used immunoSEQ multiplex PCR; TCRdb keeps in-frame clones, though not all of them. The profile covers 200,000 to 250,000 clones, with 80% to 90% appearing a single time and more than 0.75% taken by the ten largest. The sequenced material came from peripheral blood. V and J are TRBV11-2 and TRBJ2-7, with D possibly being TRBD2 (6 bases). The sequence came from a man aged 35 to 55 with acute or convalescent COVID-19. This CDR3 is CASSLDRGPRGYEQYF. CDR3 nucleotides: TGTGCCAGCAGCTTAGATAGGGGTCCGCGGGGCTACGAGCAGTACTTC.